This paragraph reports one T cell receptor beta chain. Sequencing ends 3 residues short of the CDR3 end; the germline J gene provides the rest. This sample includes further DNA sequences coding for the same CDR3. The data are from a study of T cells in women clearing cervical HPV infection. The V gene end was trimmed by 2 bases and the J gene end by 2 bases; junction bases not matched to a gene: 3. This CDR3 comprises 14 residues. CDR1 and CDR2 from the germline V gene are SGHRS and YFSETQ. Here immunoSEQ multiplex PCR was the method, and the copy in TCRdb shows in-frame clones only, minus some. The sample's table shows just under 35,000 clones.

This clonotype was sampled from a woman aged 18-70 years with a cervical HPV16 infection that either progressed to CIN3+ or cleared (not recorded which). The source material was blood buffy coat. The chain recombines TRBV5-1 with TRBJ2-7; 8 nucleotides match TRBD1. CDR3 sequence: CASSLDRGPYEQYF. The DNA read from the CDR3 is TGCGCCAGCAGCTTAGACAGGGGTCCCTACGAG. The full variable domain, its missing parts supplied by reference TRBV5-1 and TRBJ2-7, is KAGVTQTPRYLIKTRGQQVTLSCSPISGHRSVSWYQQTPGQGLQFLFEYFSETQRNKGNFPGRFSGRQFSNSRSEMNVSTLELGDSALYLCASSLDRGPYEQYFGPGTRLTVT.